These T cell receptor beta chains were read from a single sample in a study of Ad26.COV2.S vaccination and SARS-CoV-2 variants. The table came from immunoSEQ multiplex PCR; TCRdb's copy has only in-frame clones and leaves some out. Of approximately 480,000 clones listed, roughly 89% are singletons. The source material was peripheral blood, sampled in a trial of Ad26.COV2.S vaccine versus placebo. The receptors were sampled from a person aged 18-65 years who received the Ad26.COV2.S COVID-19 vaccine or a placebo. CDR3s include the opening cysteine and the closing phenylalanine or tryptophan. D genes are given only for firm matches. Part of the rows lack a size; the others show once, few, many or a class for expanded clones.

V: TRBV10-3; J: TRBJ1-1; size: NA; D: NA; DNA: TGTGCCATCAGTGAGAGGGGGACCTTGAACACTGAAGCTTTCTTT; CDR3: CAISERGTLNTEAFF
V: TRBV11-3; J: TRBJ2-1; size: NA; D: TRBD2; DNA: TGTGCCAGCAGCTTAGACCCTCGGACTAGCGGACAACTTAGCTCCTACAATGAGCAGTTCTTC; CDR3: CASSLDPRTSGQLSSYNEQFF
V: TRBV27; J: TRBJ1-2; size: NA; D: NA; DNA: TGTGCCAGCAGTTTAGGGGGGGACTATGGCTACACCTTC; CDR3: CASSLGGDYGYTF
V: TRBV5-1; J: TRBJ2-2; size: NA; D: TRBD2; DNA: TGCGCCAGCAGCTTGTGGGGACTAGCGGGAGCCGGGGAGCTGTTTTTT; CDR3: CASSLWGLAGAGELFF
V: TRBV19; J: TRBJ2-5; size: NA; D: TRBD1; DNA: TGTGCCAGTAGACGAACGACAGGGGAATGGGAGACCCAGTACTTC; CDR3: CASRRTTGEWETQYF
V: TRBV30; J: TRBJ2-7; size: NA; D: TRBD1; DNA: TGCTCAGACACGGGACAGTTCTTCTACGAGCAGTACTTC; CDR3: CSDTGQFFYEQYF
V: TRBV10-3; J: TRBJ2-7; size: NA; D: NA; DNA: TGTGCCATCAGGCAGGTTAGCTCCTACGAGCAGTACTTC; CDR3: CAIRQVSSYEQYF
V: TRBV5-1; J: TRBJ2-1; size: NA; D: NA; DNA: TGCGCCAGCGGTCTACAGGGCCACCCGAGCGATGAGCAGTTCTTC; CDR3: CASGLQGHPSDEQFF
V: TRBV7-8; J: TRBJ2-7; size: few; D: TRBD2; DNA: TGTGCCAGCAGCTCGCAAGGGGCGGGGGTCTCCGAGCAGTACTTC; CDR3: CASSSQGAGVSEQYF
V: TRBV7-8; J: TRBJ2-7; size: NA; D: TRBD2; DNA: TGTGCCAGCACCGGGGGGGGGAATTTCTACGAGCAGTACTTC; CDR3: CASTGGGNFYEQYF
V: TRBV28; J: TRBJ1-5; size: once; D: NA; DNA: TGTGCCATCCAGGGATATAGCAATCAGCCCCAGCATTTT; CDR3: CAIQGYSNQPQHF
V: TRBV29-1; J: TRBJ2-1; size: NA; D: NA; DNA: TGCAGCGTTGGGGGGGCGGGAGTCAGCTACAATGAGCAGTTCTTC; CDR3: CSVGGAGVSYNEQFF
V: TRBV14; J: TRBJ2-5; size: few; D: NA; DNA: TGTGCCAGCAGCCAGCAAGAGACCCAGTACTTC; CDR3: CASSQQETQYF
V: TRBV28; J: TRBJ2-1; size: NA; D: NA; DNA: TGTGCCAGCAGAAAGGAGAGCACCAATGAGCAGTTCTTC; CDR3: CASRKESTNEQFF
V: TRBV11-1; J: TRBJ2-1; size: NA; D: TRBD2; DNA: TGTGCCAGCAGCATAACCGGGACTAGGTACAATGAGCAGTTCTTC; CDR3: CASSITGTRYNEQFF
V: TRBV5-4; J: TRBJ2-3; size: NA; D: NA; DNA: TGTGCCAGCAGCTTTATCCCCGGTAGCGGCGCAGATACGCAGTATTTT; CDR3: CASSFIPGSGADTQYF
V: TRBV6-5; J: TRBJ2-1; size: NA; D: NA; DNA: TGTGCCAGCACTCCCAGGGACAAGGGTAGCAATGAGCAGTTCTTC; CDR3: CASTPRDKGSNEQFF
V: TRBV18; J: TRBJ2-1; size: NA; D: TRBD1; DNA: TGTGCCAGCTCACCGGACAGGCTGAATGAGCAGTTCTTC; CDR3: CASSPDRLNEQFF
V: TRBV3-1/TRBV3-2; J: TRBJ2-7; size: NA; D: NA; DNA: TGTGCCAGCAGCCAAGGAGGGACACACGGGTACGAGCAGTACTTC; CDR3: CASSQGGTHGYEQYF
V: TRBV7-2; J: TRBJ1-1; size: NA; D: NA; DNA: TGTGCCAGCAGCTTAGGACTTTCGGGAGCTTTCTTT; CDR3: CASSLGLSGAFF
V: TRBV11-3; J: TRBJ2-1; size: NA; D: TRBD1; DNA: TGTGCCAGCAGCTTAGGGGGTGACAGGGAAAAATCCTACAATGAGCAGTTCTTC; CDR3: CASSLGGDREKSYNEQFF
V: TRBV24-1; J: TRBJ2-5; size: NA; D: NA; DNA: TGTGCCACCAGTGATGGGCAGGACGAGACCCAGTACTTC; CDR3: CATSDGQDETQYF
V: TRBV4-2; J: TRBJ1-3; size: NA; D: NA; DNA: TGTGCCAGCAGCCAAGATGTCGGGTCTGGAAACACCATATATTTT; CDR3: CASSQDVGSGNTIYF
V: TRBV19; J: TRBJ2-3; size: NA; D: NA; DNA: TGTGCCAGTAGTTTGTGGCAGAGCTTCACAGATACGCAGTATTTT; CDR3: CASSLWQSFTDTQYF
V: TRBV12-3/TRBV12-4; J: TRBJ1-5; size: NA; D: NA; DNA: TGTGCCAGCAGCCCTGTACATCAGCCCCAGCATTTT; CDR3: CASSPVHQPQHF
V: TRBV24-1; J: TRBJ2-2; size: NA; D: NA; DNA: TGTGCCACCGGACGAGGCACCGGGGAGCTGTTTTTT; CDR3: CATGRGTGELFF
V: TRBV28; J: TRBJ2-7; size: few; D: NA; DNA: TGTGCCAGCAGTCCCCCAAAACCAGGGGGGGAGGAGCAGTACTTC; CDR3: CASSPPKPGGEEQYF
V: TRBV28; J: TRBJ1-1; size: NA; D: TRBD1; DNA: TGTGCCAGCAGAATAGGGACAGCTTATGGAGGAGCTTTCTTT; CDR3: CASRIGTAYGGAFF
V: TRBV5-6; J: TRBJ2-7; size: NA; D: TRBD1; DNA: TGTGCCAGCAGCTCTACCCGGGACAGGGCGTACGAGCAGTACTTC; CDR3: CASSSTRDRAYEQYF
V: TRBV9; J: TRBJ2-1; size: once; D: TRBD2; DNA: TGTGCCAGCAGCGTAGGGCCCCGTCTAGCGGGAGGGTATGGTGAGCAGTTCTTC; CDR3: CASSVGPRLAGGYGEQFF
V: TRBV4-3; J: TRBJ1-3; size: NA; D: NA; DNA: TGCGCCAGCAGCCAGACAGTCGGAAACACCATATATTTT; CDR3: CASSQTVGNTIYF
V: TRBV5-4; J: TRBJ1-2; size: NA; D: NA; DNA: TGTGCCAGCAGCCCCCGGATGAGGATCGGTGAGGGCTACACCTTC; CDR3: CASSPRMRIGEGYTF
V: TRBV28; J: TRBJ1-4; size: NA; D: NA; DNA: TGTGCCAGCAGTCCCCAACCCCCATTAAGGGAAAAACTGTTTTTT; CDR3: CASSPQPPLREKLFF
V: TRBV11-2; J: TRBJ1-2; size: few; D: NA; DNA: TGTGCCAGCAGCAAAGGCTCTTCTAACTATGGCTACACCTTC; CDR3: CASSKGSSNYGYTF
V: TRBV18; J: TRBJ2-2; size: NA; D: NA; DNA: TGTGCCAGCTCACCAACTTCCGGGGAGCTGTTTTTT; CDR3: CASSPTSGELFF
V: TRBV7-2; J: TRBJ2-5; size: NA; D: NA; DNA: TGTGCCAGCAGCTTAAGGGGGCGGGGCCAAGAGACCCAGTACTTC; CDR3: CASSLRGRGQETQYF
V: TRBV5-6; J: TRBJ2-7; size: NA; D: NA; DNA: TGTGCCAGCAGCTCCCCTAGACGGGAGCGTACCTACGAGCAGTACTTC; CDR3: CASSSPRRERTYEQYF
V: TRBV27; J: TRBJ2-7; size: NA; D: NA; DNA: TGTGCCAGCAGTTCCAGGACAAGCTACGAGCAGTACTTC; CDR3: CASSSRTSYEQYF
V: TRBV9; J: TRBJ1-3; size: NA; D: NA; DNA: TGTGCCAGCAGCGTACAACCGGGACGGATGAGCTCTGGAAACACCATATATTTT; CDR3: CASSVQPGRMSSGNTIYF
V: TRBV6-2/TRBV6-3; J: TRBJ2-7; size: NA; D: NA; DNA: TGTGCCAGCAGTTTTTCTCCGGAGCTGTCCCCCTACGAGCAGTACTTC; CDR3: CASSFSPELSPYEQYF
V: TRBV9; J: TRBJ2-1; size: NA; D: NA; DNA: TGTGCCAGCAGCGTATCTCCGCAGGGGGGGAACAATGAGCAGTTCTTC; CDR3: CASSVSPQGGNNEQFF
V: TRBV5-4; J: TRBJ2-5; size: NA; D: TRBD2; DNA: TGTGCCAGCAGCTCCCGGACTAGAACGGAGACCCAGTACTTC; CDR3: CASSSRTRTETQYF
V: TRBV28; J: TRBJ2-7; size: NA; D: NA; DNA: TGTGCCAGCAGGGTCCCCCCCTACGAGCAGTACTTC; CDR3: CASRVPPYEQYF
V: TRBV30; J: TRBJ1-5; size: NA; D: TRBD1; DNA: TGTGCCTGGAGTGTAGGGGCAGGGGGAAGTCAGCCCCAGCATTTT; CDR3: CAWSVGAGGSQPQHF
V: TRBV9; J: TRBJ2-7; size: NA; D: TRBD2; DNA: TGTGCCAGCAGCGTAGGTCTAGCGGGAGACGACGAGCAGTACTTC; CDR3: CASSVGLAGDDEQYF
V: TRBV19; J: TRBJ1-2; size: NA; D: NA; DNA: TGTGCCAGTAGTACCCCTGAATGGAGGGACTATGGCTACACCTTC; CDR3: CASSTPEWRDYGYTF
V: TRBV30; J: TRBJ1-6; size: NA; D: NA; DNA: TGTGCCTGGAGTCCAACCCCTCGTTCACCCCTCCACTTT; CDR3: CAWSPTPRSPLHF
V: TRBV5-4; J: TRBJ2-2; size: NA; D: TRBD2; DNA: TGTGCCAGTAGCCGACGGACTAGCGGTGGCCCCGGGGAGCTGTTTTTT; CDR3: CASSRRTSGGPGELFF
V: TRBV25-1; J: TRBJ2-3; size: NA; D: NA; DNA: TGTGCCAGCAGTGGCTTCACTAGCACAGATACGCAGTATTTT; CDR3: CASSGFTSTDTQYF
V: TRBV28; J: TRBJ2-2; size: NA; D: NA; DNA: TGTGCCAGCGATAGGGGGAACGGGGAGCTGTTTTTT; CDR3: CASDRGNGELFF
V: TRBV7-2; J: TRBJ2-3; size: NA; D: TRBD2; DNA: TGTGCCAGCAGCCTAAGCGGGGACCGCACAGATACGCAGTATTTT; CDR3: CASSLSGDRTDTQYF
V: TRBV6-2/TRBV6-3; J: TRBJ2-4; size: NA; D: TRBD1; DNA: TGTGCCAGCAGTTACCCGGGACAGGGTACGGACATTCAGTACTTC; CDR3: CASSYPGQGTDIQYF
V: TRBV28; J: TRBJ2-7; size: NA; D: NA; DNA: TGTGCCAGCAGTTTCTCGTCTGGGCCCTACGAGCAGTACTTC; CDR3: CASSFSSGPYEQYF
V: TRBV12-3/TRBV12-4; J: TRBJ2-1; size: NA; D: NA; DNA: TGTGCCAGCAGAAATAGGGGCGGGAATGAGCAGTTCTTC; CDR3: CASRNRGGNEQFF
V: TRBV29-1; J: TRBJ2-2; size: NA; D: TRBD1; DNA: TGCAGCGTCCGGACAGGGGGCAACACCGGGGAGCTGTTTTTT; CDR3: CSVRTGGNTGELFF